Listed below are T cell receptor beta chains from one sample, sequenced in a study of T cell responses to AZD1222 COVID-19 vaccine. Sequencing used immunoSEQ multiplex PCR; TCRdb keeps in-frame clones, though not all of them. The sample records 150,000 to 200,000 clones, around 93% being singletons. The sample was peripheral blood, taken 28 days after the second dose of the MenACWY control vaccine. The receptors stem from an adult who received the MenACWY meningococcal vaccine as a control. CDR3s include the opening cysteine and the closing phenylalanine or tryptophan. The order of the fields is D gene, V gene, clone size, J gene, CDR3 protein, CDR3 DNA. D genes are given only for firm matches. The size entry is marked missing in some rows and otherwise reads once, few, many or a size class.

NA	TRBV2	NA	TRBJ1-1	CASSGGLDRIYTEAFF	TGTGCCAGCAGTGGGGGGTTAGACAGGATCTACACTGAAGCTTTCTTT
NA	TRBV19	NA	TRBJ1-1	CASRYQGHVNTEAFF	TGTGCCAGTAGGTACCAGGGGCACGTGAACACTGAAGCTTTCTTT
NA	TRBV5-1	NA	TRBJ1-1	CASSYRGQGQNTEAFF	TGCGCCAGCAGCTACCGGGGCCAGGGGCAGAACACTGAAGCTTTCTTT
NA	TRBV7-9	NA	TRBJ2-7	CASRPTGASEQYF	TGTGCCAGCAGGCCAACAGGTGCTAGCGAGCAGTACTTC
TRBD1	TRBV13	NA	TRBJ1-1	CASSLNRGSAFF	TGTGCCAGCAGCTTAAACAGGGGGTCCGCTTTCTTT
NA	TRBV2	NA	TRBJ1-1	CASSEQQGFTEAFF	TGTGCCAGCAGTGAACAACAGGGTTTTACTGAAGCTTTCTTT
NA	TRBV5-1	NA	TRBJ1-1	CASRPTGMNTEAFF	TGCGCCAGCAGACCTACAGGGATGAACACTGAAGCTTTCTTT
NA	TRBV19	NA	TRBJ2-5	CASSIGRETQYF	TGTGCCAGTAGTATAGGACGAGAGACCCAGTACTTC
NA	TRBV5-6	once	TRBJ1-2	CASSLDRDNGYTF	TGTGCCAGCAGCTTGGACAGAGATAATGGCTACACCTTC
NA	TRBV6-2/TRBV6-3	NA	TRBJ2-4	CASSSWTLAKNIQYF	TGTGCCAGCAGTTCGTGGACATTAGCCAAAAACATTCAGTACTTC
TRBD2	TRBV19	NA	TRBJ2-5	CASSAKLAGGPGRRETQYF	TGTGCCAGTAGTGCGAAACTAGCGGGGGGGCCAGGCAGAAGAGAGACCCAGTACTTC
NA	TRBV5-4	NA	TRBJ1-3	CASSLGGLISGNTIYF	TGTGCCAGCAGCTTGGGGGGCCTTATCTCTGGAAACACCATATATTTT
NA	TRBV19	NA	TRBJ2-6	CASSIGFGTASSGANVLTF	TGTGCCAGTAGTATAGGATTCGGGACTGCCTCCTCTGGGGCCAACGTCCTGACTTTC
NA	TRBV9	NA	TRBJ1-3	CASSVDGRSGNTIYF	TGTGCCAGCAGCGTAGATGGGCGCTCTGGAAACACCATATATTTT
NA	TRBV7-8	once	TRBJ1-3	CASSLVPGGQGNTIYF	TGTGCCAGCAGCTTAGTCCCGGGGGGCCAAGGAAACACCATATATTTT
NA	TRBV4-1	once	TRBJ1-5	CASSQEPPGGLKPQHF	TGCGCCAGCAGCCAAGAACCCCCGGGAGGCCTCAAGCCCCAGCATTTT
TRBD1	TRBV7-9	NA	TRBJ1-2	CASSFRQGAGYTF	TGTGCCAGCAGCTTTCGGCAGGGGGCTGGCTACACCTTC
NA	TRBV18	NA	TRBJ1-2	CASSPAGHNYGYTF	TGTGCCAGCTCACCTGCAGGCCATAACTATGGCTACACCTTC
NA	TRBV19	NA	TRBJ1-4	CASRRDGGLNDKLFF	TGTGCCAGTAGGAGGGACGGAGGACTAAATGACAAACTGTTTTTT
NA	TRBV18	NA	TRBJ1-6	CASSPFEGNSPLHF	TGTGCCAGCTCACCATTCGAAGGTAATTCACCCCTCCACTTT
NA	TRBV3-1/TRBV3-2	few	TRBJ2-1	CASSQLRSSNEQFF	TGTGCCAGCAGCCAATTAAGGTCTAGCAATGAGCAGTTCTTC
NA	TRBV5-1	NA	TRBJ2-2	CASSLSAGAVTGELFF	TGCGCCAGCAGCTTGTCCGCGGGGGCCGTTACCGGGGAGCTGTTTTTT
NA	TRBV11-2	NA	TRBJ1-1	CASSFRMTENTEAFF	TGTGCCAGCAGCTTCCGAATGACAGAAAACACTGAAGCTTTCTTT
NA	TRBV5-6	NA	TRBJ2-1	CASSLGIGADSPGQFF	TGTGCCAGCAGCTTGGGAATCGGCGCCGATAGTCCGGGGCAGTTCTTC
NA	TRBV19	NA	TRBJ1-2	CATQRTGGYGYTF	TGTGCCACCCAGCGGACGGGTGGCTATGGCTACACCTTC
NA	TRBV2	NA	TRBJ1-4	CASRRLGAGGEKLFF	TGTGCCAGCAGAAGGTTAGGGGCCGGTGGTGAAAAACTGTTTTTT
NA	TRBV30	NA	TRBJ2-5	CAWSVRETQYF	TGTGCCTGGAGTGTAAGGGAGACCCAGTACTTC
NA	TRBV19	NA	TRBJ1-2	CASSIGSLGTYGYTF	TGTGCCAGTAGTATAGGTTCGCTGGGAACTTATGGCTACACCTTC
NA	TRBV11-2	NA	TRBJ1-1	CASSLSRTNTEAFF	TGTGCCAGCAGCTTATCGAGGACGAACACTGAAGCTTTCTTT
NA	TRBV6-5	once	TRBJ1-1	CASSSWGGAEAFF	TGTGCCAGCAGTTCCTGGGGGGGCGCTGAAGCTTTCTTT
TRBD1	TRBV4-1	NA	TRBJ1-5	CASSLKTRDRGSNQPQHF	TGCGCCAGCAGCCTCAAGACTAGGGACAGGGGTAGCAATCAGCCCCAGCATTTT
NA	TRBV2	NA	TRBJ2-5	CASTFRRSIGETQYF	TGTGCCAGCACGTTCAGGCGCTCTATTGGGGAGACCCAGTACTTC
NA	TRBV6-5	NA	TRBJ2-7	CASSYLDRSYEQYF	TGTGCCAGCAGTTACTTGGACCGCTCCTACGAGCAGTACTTC
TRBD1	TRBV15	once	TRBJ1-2	CATSSWEGAFGYTF	TGTGCCACCAGCTCTTGGGAGGGGGCCTTTGGCTACACCTTC
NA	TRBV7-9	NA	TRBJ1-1	CASRNISPENTEAFF	TGTGCCAGCAGAAACATCAGTCCCGAGAACACTGAAGCTTTCTTT
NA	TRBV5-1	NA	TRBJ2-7	CASSHVALTGIGPYEQYF	TGCGCCAGCAGCCACGTTGCCCTCACAGGGATCGGCCCCTACGAGCAGTACTTC
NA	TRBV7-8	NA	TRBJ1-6	CASSLSGWGGGNSPLHF	TGTGCCAGCAGCTTATCCGGGTGGGGGGGCGGAAATTCACCCCTCCACTTT
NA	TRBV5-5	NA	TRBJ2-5	CASHAMMLQETQYF	TGTGCCAGCCATGCAATGATGCTTCAAGAGACCCAGTACTTC
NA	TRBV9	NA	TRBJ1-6	CASSVEGTQNSPLHF	TGTGCCAGCAGCGTAGAAGGGACCCAAAATTCACCCCTCCACTTT
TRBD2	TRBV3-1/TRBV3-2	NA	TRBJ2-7	CASSQASGGFYEQYF	TGTGCCAGCAGCCAAGCTAGCGGGGGATTCTACGAGCAGTACTTC
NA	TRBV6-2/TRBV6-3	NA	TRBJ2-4	CASSQGNIQYF	TGTGCCAGCAGTCAGGGGAACATTCAGTACTTC
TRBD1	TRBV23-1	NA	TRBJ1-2	CASSQWRTGGAYGDGYTF	TGCGCCAGCAGTCAATGGAGGACAGGGGGCGCCTACGGCGATGGCTACACCTTC
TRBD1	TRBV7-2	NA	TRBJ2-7	CASSLTGTVPYEQYF	TGTGCCAGCAGCTTAACCGGGACAGTCCCCTACGAGCAGTACTTC
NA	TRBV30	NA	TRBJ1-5	CAWRTGGQPQHF	TGTGCCTGGAGGACCGGTGGGCAGCCCCAGCATTTT
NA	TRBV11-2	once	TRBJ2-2	CASSWGPTGGELFF	TGTGCCAGCAGCTGGGGACCGACTGGCGGGGAGCTGTTTTTT
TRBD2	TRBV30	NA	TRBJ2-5	CAWSVLNSGGQYF	TGTGCCTGGAGTGTACTAAATTCGGGGGGCCAGTACTTC
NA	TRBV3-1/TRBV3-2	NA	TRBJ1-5	CASSQGWQGSEPQHF	TGTGCCAGCAGCCAAGGATGGCAAGGATCAGAGCCCCAGCATTTT
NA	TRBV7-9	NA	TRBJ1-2	CASSSTAYGYTF	TGTGCCAGCAGCTCGACAGCCTATGGCTACACCTTC
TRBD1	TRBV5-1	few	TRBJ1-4	CASSPGGVDEKLFF	TGCGCCAGCAGCCCAGGGGGCGTGGATGAAAAACTGTTTTTT
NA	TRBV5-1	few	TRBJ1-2	CASSSAGNYGYTF	TGCGCCAGCAGCTCAGCCGGGAACTATGGCTACACCTTC
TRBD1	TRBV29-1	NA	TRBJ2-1	CSVAPGQPYNEQFF	TGCAGCGTTGCCCCGGGACAGCCTTACAATGAGCAGTTCTTC
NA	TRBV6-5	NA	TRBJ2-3	CASRTTGRTDTQYF	TGTGCCAGCAGGACGACAGGAAGGACAGATACGCAGTATTTT
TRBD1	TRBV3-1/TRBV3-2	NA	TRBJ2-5	CASSHRGGEETQYF	TGTGCCAGCAGCCATAGAGGGGGCGAGGAGACCCAGTACTTC
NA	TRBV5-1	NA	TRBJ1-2	CASSDGTGGYGYTF	TGCGCCAGCAGCGATGGGACCGGCGGCTATGGCTACACCTTC
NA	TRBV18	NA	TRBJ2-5	CASSAQETQYF	TGTGCCAGCTCCGCTCAAGAGACCCAGTACTTC
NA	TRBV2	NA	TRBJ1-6	CASSVALISYNSPLHF	TGTGCCAGCAGTGTCGCCCTGATCTCCTATAATTCACCCCTCCACTTT
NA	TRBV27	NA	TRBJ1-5	CASSLSSGGNQPQHF	TGTGCCAGCAGTTTATCATCAGGAGGCAATCAGCCCCAGCATTTT
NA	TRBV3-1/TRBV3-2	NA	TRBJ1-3	CASSARGTTSGNTIYF	TGTGCCAGCAGCGCCCGGGGTACTACCTCTGGAAACACCATATATTTT
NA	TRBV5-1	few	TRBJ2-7	CASSLGWARSYEQYF	TGCGCCAGCAGCTTGGGATGGGCCCGCTCCTACGAGCAGTACTTC